This TCR beta chain is drawn from a study of T cell repertoires in cytomegalovirus infection. Study context: Evidence of both CMV infection and a matching HLA type came from public TCR beta signatures.

In its sample, this clonotype was seen many times. V was cut by 8 bases and J by 6 bases, with 14 bases left in between. This CDR3 is built from 13 residues. Germline CDR1 and CDR2: SNHLY and FYNNEI. TCRdb recomputed calls from the reads with MiXCR, one row per CDR3 protein. The sample carries 200,000 or so distinct CDR3 sequences, about 20% recorded once. The sequenced sample consisted of PBMCs. The gene calls are TRBV2 and TRBJ2-1; D remains ambiguous. This receptor was obtained from a human donor in good health (CMV status not recorded). Some clones in this sample may be carry-over from other donors' samples. Written as DNA, the CDR3 is TGTGCCAGCGGCGCTGGTTTTGGCAATGAGCAGTTCTTC. Its protein is CASGAGFGNEQFF.